This T cell receptor (beta chain) was obtained from a study of beta chain features in type 1 diabetes. Trimming shortened V by 6 bases and J by 1 base, and 7 bases separated the two germline ends. The CDR3 covers 13 residues. Looked up from germline, CDR1 is SGHTA and CDR2 is FQGNSA. Researchers reported sorting CD4+ naive, central memory, regulatory and stem cell-like memory cells via CD45RO/CCR7/CD25/CD127/CD95/CD27. Expressed TCRB transcripts got sequenced, as all isolated RNA was reverse transcribed. The data were produced by immunoSEQ multiplex PCR, yet TCRdb's version contains in-frame clones alone and is incomplete. The table shows hundreds of thousands of clones, with 9.5% to 12% occurring only once.

Sequencing input: naive CD4+ T cells from blood. This TCR derives from a woman under 30 in good health. This chain joins TRBV7-2 and TRBJ1-5; the D is unclear. CDR3 nucleotide sequence: TGTGCCAGCAGGAGGGAAAGCAATCAGCCCCAGCATTTT. Encoded protein: CASRRESNQPQHF.